These 15 T cell receptor beta chains originate from one sample sequenced in a study of cytomegalovirus exposure and HLA in healthy donors. It was with 60 Vbeta and 13 Jbeta primers that the PCR ran. TCRdb's copy holds only in-frame clones and misses some; the assay was immunoSEQ multiplex PCR. The table records about 72,000 clones, around 82% of them present only once. The specimen sequenced was PBMCs. These TCRs come from a man aged 35-49 years in good health and CMV-seronegative.

This clone was counted a single time. The chain has TRBV13 and TRBJ1-6; D gene ambiguous. Trimming shortened V by 1 base and J by 3 bases, and 10 bases separated the two germline ends. CDR3 size: 16 residues. Germline CDR1 reads PRHDT; CDR2 reads FYEKMQ (reference sequence). The CDR3 region is CASSLDGGGYNSPLHF. DNA of the CDR3: TGTGCCAGCAGCTTAGACGGCGGCGGCTATAATTCACCCCTCCACTTT. Filled out from reference TRBV13 and TRBJ1-6, the complete variable domain reads AAGVIQSPRHLIKEKRETATLKCYPIPRHDTVYWYQQGPGQDPQFLISFYEKMQSDKGSIPDRFSAQQFSDYHSELNMSSLELGDSALYFCASSLDGGGYNSPLHFGNGTRLTVT.

For this clone: At one end, the junction sequence differs from germline, possibly due to a read error. The chain couples TRBV5-1 to TRBJ2-3; maybe TRBD1 (6 bases). The CDR3 spans 15 residues. Germline V gives CDR1 SGHRS, CDR2 YFSETQ. The CDR3: CASSLGLLGGDTQYF. CDR3 nucleotide sequence: TGCGCCAGCAGTTTGGGCCTTCTAGGGGGAGATACGCAGTATTTT.

The table lists this clone with a count of one. The V call is TRBV4-1, the J call TRBJ1-2; 7 bases are a match to TRBD1. CDR3 length: 15 amino acids. V lost 0 bases and J lost 8; bases outside the gene matches: 9. The germline V gene has CDR1 MGHRA and CDR2 YSYEKL. CDR3 protein: CASSQENRGGEGYTF. In nucleotides, the CDR3 is TGCGCCAGCAGCCAAGAAAACAGGGGAGGAGAAGGCTACACCTTC.

The rearrangement joins TRBV18 to TRBJ2-7; D is possibly TRBD1 (5 bases). Per the germline V gene, CDR1 is KGHSH and CDR2 is LQKENI. This CDR3 is 15 amino acids long. With 2 bases removed from V and 2 bases from J, the gap between germline ends came to 13 bases. CDR3 amino acids: CASSPDRQTTYEQYF. The CDR3 nucleotides read TGTGCCAGCTCACCAGACAGACAGACCACCTACGAGCAGTACTTC.

This clone was observed many times. The chain recombines TRBV7-3 with TRBJ1-1, with 7 bases fitting TRBD1. CDR3 length: 14 residues. Trimming took 5 bases from V and 3 from J; bases not matched to a gene: 6. The germline CDR1 and CDR2 sequences are SGHTA and FQGTGA. Here the CDR3 reads CASSLRDSYTEAFF. Here the CDR3 DNA reads TGTGCCAGCAGCCTAAGGGACAGCTACACTGAAGCTTTCTTT.

The V gene is TRBV4-2, the J gene TRBJ2-5; D is perhaps TRBD1 (6 bases). Germline V gene data show CDR1 as LGHNA and CDR2 as YNFKEQ. The CDR3 spans 16 residues. V was clipped by 3 bases and J by 1 base, with 15 bases between them. The CDR3 here is CASSHGNTGTQETQYF. CDR3 DNA sequence: TGTGCCAGCAGCCACGGTAACACAGGGACCCAAGAGACCCAGTACTTC.

The chain joins TRBV28 to TRBJ1-4; possible D gene TRBD1, 5 bases. Trimming took off 3 bases at V and 8 bases at J, with 16 bases between the two ends. The CDR3 has 15 amino acids. Germline V gene lookup returns CDR1 MDHEN and CDR2 SYDVKM. The CDR3 DNA is TGTGCCAGCAGTTTTCGCGACTCGGGGGTGGAAAAACTGTTTTTT. Translation gives CASSFRDSGVEKLFF.

This chain joins TRBV6-1 and TRBJ1-1; D unresolved. Germline V gene sequence: CDR1 MNHNS, CDR2 SASEGT. CDR3 size: 14 residues. V was trimmed by 5 bases and J by 0 bases, leaving 10 bases between them. The CDR3 DNA is TGTGCCAGCAGTTTGGGCAGTATGAACACTGAAGCTTTCTTT. This gives the protein CASSLGSMNTEAFF.

This chain joins TRBV5-4 and TRBJ2-6; D uncertain. The CDR3 runs 16 residues. V was pared by 0 bases and J by 0 bases, with 7 bases between. From germline, CDR1 is SGHNT and CDR2 YYREEE (reference sequence). The CDR3 is CASSLEQDSGANVLTF. The CDR3 bases are TGTGCCAGCAGCTTGGAGCAGGACTCTGGGGCCAACGTCCTGACTTTC.

V gene TRBV2 combines with J gene TRBJ2-1, with D uncertain. The CDR3 has 12 amino acids. The ends were cut back, 7 bases at V and 3 bases at J, with 7 bases in the middle. CDR1 and CDR2 (germline): SNHLY, FYNNEI. CDR3 bases: TGTGCCAGCAATCCCAACTACAATGAGCAGTTCTTC. It is translated as CASNPNYNEQFF.

The rearrangement links TRBV4-1 to TRBJ2-7; D ambiguous. The V end lost 0 bases, the J end lost 4 bases, and 13 bases lay between the germline ends. Germline CDR1 reads MGHRA; CDR2 reads YSYEKL. CDR3 size: 15 residues. The CDR3 protein is CASSQDLLVAYEQYF. The CDR3 DNA is TGCGCCAGCAGCCAAGATCTCTTAGTTGCATACGAGCAGTACTTC.

The chain joins TRBV7-9 to TRBJ1-5; 8 nucleotides line up with TRBD1. The junction had 5 bases not matched to a gene; V was cut back by 5 bases and J by 2 bases. Germline V gene lookup returns CDR1 SEHNR and CDR2 FQNEAQ (reference sequence). This CDR3 is 15 amino acids long. CDR3 bases: TGTGCCAGCAGCGAGGACAGGGTAGGCAATCAGCCCCAGCATTTT. This encodes CASSEDRVGNQPQHF.

The V gene is TRBV5-1, the J gene TRBJ2-1; 9 nucleotides line up with TRBD1. This CDR3 contains 15 residues. J lost 8 bases, V lost 4 bases, and 10 bases had no gene match. Germline CDR1 SGHRS, CDR2 YFSETQ. CDR3 nucleotide sequence: TGCGCCAGCAGCGGGGGACAGGGCCCTTTCGATGAGCAGTTCTTC. It translates to CASSGGQGPFDEQFF.

The chain joins TRBV9 to TRBJ2-7; 9 nucleotides align to TRBD1. The length of the CDR3 is 15 residues. The trim removed 0 bases at V and 3 bases at J, leaving 4 bases unmatched. Germline lookup yields CDR1 SGDLS and CDR2 YYNGEE. Here the CDR3 reads CASSVVPGQGYEQYF. The CDR3 DNA follows: TGTGCCAGCAGCGTAGTTCCGGGACAGGGCTACGAGCAGTACTTC.

This clone has just one count. This rearrangement joins TRBV9 to TRBJ1-2, with 7 bases that match TRBD1. Germline V gene sequence: CDR1 SGDLS, CDR2 YYNGEE. The CDR3 extends over 13 amino acids. V dropped 4 bases and J dropped 10; count of bases not matched to a gene: 10. CDR3 coding DNA: TGTGCCAGCAGCCGACAGGGTATGGGGGACTACACCTTC. Its protein product is CASSRQGMGDYTF.